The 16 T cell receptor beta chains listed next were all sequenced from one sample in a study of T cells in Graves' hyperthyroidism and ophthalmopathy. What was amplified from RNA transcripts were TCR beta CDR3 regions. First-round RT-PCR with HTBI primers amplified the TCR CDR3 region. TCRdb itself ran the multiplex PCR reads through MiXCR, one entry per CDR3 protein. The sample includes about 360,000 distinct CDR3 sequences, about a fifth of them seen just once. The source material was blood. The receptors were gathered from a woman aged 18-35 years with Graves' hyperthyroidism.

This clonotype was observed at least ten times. CDR3 nucleotides: TGTGCCAGCAGTCCCCCCATGGTAGGGGGCAGTGGCTACACCTTC. Translating gives CASSPPMVGGSGYTF. This chain links TRBV28 with TRBJ1-2, with 7 bases aligning to TRBD1. V lost 5 bases, J lost 7 bases, and 13 bases stayed unmatched. CDR1 and CDR2 from the germline V gene are MDHEN and SYDVKM. The CDR3 has 15 amino acids.

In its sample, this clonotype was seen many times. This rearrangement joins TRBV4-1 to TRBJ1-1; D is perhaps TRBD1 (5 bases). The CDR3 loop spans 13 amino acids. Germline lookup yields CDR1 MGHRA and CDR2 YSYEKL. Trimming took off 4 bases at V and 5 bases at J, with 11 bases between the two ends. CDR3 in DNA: TGCGCCAGCAGCCGCGGGGCGTTTACTGAAGCTTTCTTT. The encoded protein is CASSRGAFTEAFF.

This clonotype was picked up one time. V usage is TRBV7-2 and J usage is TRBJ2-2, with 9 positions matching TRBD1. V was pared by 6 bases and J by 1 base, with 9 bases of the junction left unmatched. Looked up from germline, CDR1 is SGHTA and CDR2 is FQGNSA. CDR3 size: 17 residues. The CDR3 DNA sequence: TGTGCCAGCAGTGAAGTGACAGGGGGAGGGAACACCGGGGAGCTGTTTTTT. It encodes CASSEVTGGGNTGELFF.

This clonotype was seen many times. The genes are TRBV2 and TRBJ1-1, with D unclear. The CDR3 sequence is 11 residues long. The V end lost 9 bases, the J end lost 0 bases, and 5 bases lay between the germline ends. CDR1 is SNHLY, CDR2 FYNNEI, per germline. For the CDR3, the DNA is TGTGCCAGACGGGTGAACACTGAAGCTTTCTTT. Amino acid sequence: CARRVNTEAFF.

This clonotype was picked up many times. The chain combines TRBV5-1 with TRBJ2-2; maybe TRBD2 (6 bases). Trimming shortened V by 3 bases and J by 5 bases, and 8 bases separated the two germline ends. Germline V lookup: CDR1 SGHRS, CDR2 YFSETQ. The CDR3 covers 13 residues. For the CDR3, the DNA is TGCGCCAGCAGCTGGGACTTAACCGGGGAGCTGTTTTTT. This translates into CASSWDLTGELFF.

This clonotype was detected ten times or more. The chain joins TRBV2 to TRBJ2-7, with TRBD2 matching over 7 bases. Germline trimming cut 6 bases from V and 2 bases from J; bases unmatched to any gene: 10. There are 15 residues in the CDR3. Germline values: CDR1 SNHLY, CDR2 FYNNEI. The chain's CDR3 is CASSGGSAFTYEQYF. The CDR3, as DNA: TGTGCCAGCAGCGGCGGGAGCGCATTCACCTACGAGCAGTACTTC.

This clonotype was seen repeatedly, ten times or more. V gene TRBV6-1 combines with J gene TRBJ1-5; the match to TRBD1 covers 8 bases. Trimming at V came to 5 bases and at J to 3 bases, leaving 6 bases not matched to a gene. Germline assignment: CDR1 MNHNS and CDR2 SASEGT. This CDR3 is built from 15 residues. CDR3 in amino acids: CASSSRTGINQPQHF. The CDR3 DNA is TGTGCCAGCAGTAGTCGGACAGGGATCAATCAGCCCCAGCATTTT.

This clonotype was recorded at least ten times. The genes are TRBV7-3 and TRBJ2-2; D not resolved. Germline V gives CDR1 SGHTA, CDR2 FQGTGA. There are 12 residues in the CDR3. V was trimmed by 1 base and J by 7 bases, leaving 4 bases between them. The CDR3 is CASSLNGGELFF. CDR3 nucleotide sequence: TGTGCCAGCAGCTTAAATGGCGGGGAGCTGTTTTTT.

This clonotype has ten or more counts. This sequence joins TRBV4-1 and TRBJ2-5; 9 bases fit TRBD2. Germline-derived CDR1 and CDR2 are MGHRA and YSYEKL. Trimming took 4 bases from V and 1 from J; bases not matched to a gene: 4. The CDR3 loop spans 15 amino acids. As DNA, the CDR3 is TGCGCCAGCAGCCGGGCTAGCGGGATCCAAGAGACCCAGTACTTC. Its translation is CASSRASGIQETQYF.

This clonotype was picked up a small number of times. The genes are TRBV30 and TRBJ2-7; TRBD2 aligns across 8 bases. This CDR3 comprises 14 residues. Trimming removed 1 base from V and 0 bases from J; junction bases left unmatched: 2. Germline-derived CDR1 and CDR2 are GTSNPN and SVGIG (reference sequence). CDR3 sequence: CAWSDSGGSYEQYF. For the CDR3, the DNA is TGTGCCTGGAGTGACAGCGGGGGCTCCTACGAGCAGTACTTC.

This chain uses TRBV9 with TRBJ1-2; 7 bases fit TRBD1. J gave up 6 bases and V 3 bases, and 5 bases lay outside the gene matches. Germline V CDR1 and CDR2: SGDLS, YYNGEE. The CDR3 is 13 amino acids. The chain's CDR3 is CASSAGQRDGYTF. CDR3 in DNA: TGTGCCAGCAGCGCGGGACAGAGGGATGGCTACACCTTC.

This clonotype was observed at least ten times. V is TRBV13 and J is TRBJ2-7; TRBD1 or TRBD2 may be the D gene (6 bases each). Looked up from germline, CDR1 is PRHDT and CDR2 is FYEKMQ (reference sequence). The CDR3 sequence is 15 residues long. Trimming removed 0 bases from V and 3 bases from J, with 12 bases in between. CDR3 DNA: TGTGCCAGCAGCTTAGGGGCGGGACACTTCTACGAGCAGTACTTC. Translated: CASSLGAGHFYEQYF.

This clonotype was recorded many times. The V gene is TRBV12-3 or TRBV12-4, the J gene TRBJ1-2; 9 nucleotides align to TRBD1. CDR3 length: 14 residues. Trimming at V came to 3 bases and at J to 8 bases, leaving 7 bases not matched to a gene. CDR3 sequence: CASSFKTGGYGYTF. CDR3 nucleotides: TGTGCCAGCAGTTTCAAGACAGGGGGATACGGCTACACCTTC.

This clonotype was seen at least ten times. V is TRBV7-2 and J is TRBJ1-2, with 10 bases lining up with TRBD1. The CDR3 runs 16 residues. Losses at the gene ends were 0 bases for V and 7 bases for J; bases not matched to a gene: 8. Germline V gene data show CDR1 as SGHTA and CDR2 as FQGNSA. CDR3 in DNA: TGTGCCAGCAGCTTAGCGGCGGGACAGGGGTTCCGTGGCTACACCTTC. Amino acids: CASSLAAGQGFRGYTF.

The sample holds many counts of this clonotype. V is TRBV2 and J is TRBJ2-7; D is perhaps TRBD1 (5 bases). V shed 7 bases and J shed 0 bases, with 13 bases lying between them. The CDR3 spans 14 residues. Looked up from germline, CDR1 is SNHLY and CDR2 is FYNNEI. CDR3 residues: CASKKPQASYEQYF. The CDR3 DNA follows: TGTGCCAGCAAAAAACCACAGGCCTCCTACGAGCAGTACTTC.

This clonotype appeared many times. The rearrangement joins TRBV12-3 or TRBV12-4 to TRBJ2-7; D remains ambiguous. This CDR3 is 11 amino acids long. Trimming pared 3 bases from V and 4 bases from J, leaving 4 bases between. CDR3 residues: CASSFRYEQYF. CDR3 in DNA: TGTGCCAGCAGTTTTCGGTACGAGCAGTACTTC.